A single TCR beta chain is shown here with its context. This record belongs to a study of blood T cell repertoires in COVID-19. In the study overall: Both acute and convalescent COVID-19 samples were obtained from the United States, Italy and Spain. T cells, B-cell-depleted T cells, or PBMCs provided the cDNA or gDNA that served as material.

V shed 6 bases and J shed 3 bases, with 16 bases lying between them. The CDR3 totals 15 residues. Per the germline V gene, CDR1 is KGHDR and CDR2 is SFDVKD. How the authors handled the data: Cell counts per sample came from amplifying reference gene primers. Generated by immunoSEQ multiplex PCR, the TCRdb table keeps only in-frame clones and is missing some. V, J and clone size derive from that table, while D and trimming were established from the DNA sequence. The table shows roughly 150,000 clones, with approximately 82% occurring only once. Sample: peripheral blood. This clonotype was obtained from a woman in her forties or fifties in a cohort sampled during active or convalescent COVID-19. The gene calls are TRBV24-1 and TRBJ2-5, with a possible D match to TRBD1 (6 bases). The CDR3 DNA reads TGTGCCACCAGTAATAATGGACAGAGAGAAGAGACCCAGTACTTC. This sequence encodes CATSNNGQREETQYF.